This T cell receptor beta chain was recovered during a study of blood T cell repertoires in COVID-19. Study at large: Material from acute and convalescent COVID-19 was sourced from the United States, Italy and Spain. PBMCs, B-cell-depleted T cells, or T cells provided the cDNA or gDNA that made up the material.

The CDR3 extends over 13 amino acids. With 7 bases removed from V and 1 base from J, the gap between germline ends came to 10 bases. From germline, CDR1 is MDHEN and CDR2 SYDVKM. Methods used by the authors: Estimated nucleated cell counts came from reference gene primer amplification. Repertoires were generated with immunoSEQ multiplex PCR, while TCRdb's copy carries only in-frame clones and drops some. V, J and clone size are taken as reported in that table, and D and trimming were inferred from the DNA itself. The repertoire holds about 110,000 clones, over 60% seen once, with approximately 16% in the top ten.

The chain recombines TRBV28 with TRBJ1-1; no definite D call. The specimen sequenced was peripheral blood. The TCR originated in a woman over 75 with active or convalescent COVID-19. Here the CDR3 DNA reads TGTGCCAGCAATCTAGAGGAGAACACTGAAGCTTTCTTT. Protein: CASNLEENTEAFF.